This T cell receptor (beta chain) was captured by sequencing in a study of shared clonotypes between healthy human individuals. Authors' data handling: ImmunoSEQ sequences covered only the junction and lacked quality scores; filtering therefore differed. Assay used: immunoSEQ multiplex PCR; TCRdb lists only in-frame clones, some missing. V and J calls and clone size follow that table, whereas D and trimming were derived from the DNA. The sample records hundreds of thousands of clones, around 97% being singletons. The CDR3 spans 13 residues. After removal of 4 bases from V and 6 bases from J, the junction contained 3 bases not matched to a gene. CDR1 is SQVTM and CDR2 is ANQGSEA in the germline V gene.

The chain links TRBV29-1 to TRBJ2-1; 10 nucleotides line up with TRBD1. The sample consisted of naive CD4+ T cells sorted from blood. Subset of the sample: CD45RA+ positively selected. This TCR came from a woman in her twenties or thirties in good health. The CDR3 here is CSVADRGFNEQFF. In DNA, the CDR3 is TGCAGCGTTGCGGACAGGGGGTTCAATGAGCAGTTCTTC.